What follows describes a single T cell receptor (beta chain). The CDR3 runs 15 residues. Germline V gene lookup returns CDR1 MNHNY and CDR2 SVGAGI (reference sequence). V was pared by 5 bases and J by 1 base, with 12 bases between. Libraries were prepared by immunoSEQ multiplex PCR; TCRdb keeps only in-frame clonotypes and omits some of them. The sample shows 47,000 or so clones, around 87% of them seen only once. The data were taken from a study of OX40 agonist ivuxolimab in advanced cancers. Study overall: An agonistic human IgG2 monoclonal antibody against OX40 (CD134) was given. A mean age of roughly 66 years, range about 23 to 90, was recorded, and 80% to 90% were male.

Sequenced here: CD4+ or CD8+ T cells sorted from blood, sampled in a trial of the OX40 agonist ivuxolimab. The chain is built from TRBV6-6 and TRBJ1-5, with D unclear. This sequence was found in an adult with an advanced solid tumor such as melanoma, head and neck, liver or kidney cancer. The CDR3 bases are TGTGCCAGCAGTAGGCCTTTGGGGAGCAATCAGCCCCAGCATTTT. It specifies CASSRPLGSNQPQHF.